This T cell receptor beta chain was obtained from a study of T-cell memory formation after mild COVID-19. For the study at large: TCR clusters were mostly confined to one donor each.

Study conclusions and caveats: Among CD4+ contracting clones, most were CM and EM, and CD8+ ones EMRA. In second-wave clones peaking day 37, SARS-CoV-2 specificity remained unconfirmed.

This CDR3 has 16 amino acids. Germline V gene data show CDR1 as ENHRY and CDR2 as SYGVKD. V shed 2 bases, J shed 3 bases, and the junction held 6 bases outside the gene matches. TCRdb re-called the 5' RACE reads with MiXCR, one entry per CDR3 protein. In the table there are 270,000 or so distinct CDR3 sequences, over 15% of which are singletons. As to this clonotype: The antigen remains undetermined.

Sequencing was carried out using PBMCs or a T cell subset sorted from them (not recorded which). The TCR originated in a man aged 18 to 29 who had mild COVID-19 (a few samples of this study predate the infection). Cell type and time point are not known. The genes are TRBV10-3 and TRBJ2-3; 9 bases are a match to TRBD1. The CDR3 is CAISEGDRDGTDTQYF. As DNA, the CDR3 is TGTGCCATCAGTGAGGGGGACAGGGATGGGACAGATACGCAGTATTTT.